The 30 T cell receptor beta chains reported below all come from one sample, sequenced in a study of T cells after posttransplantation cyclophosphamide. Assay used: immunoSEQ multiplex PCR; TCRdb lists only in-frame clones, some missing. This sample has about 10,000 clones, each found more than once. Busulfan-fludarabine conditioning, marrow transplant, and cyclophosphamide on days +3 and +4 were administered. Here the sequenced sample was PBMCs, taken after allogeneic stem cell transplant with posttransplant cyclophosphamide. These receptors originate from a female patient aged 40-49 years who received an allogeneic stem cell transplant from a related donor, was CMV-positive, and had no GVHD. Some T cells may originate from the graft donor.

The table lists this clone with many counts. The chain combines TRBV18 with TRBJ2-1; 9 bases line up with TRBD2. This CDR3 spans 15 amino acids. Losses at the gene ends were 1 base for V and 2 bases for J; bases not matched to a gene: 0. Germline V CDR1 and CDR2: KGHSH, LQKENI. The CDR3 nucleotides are TGTGCCAGCTCACCACTAGCGGGGGCCTACAATGAGCAGTTCTTC. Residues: CASSPLAGAYNEQFF.

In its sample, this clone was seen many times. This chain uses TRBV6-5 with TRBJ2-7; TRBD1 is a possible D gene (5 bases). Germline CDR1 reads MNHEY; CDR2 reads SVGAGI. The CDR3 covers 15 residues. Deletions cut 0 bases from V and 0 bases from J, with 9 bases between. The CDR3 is CASSYSTVFSYEQYF. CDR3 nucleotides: TGTGCCAGCAGTTACTCGACAGTCTTCTCCTACGAGCAGTACTTC.

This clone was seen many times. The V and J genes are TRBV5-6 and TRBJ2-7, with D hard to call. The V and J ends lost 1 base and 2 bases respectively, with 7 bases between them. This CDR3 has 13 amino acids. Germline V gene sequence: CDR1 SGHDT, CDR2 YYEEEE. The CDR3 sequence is CASSLTEAYEQYF. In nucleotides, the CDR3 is TGTGCCAGCAGCTTGACAGAGGCCTACGAGCAGTACTTC. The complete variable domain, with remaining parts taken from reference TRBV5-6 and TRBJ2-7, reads DAGVTQSPTHLIKTRGQQVTLRCSPKSGHDTVSWYQQALGQGPQFIFQYYEEEERQRGNFPDRFSGHQFPNYSSELNVNALLLGDSALYLCASSLTEAYEQYFGPGTRLTVT.

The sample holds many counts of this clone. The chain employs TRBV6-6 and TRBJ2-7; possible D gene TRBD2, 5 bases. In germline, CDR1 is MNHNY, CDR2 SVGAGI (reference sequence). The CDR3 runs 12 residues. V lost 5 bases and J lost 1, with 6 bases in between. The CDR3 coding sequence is TGTGCCAGCAGTGGACTGTCCTACGAGCAGTACTTC. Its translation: CASSGLSYEQYF.

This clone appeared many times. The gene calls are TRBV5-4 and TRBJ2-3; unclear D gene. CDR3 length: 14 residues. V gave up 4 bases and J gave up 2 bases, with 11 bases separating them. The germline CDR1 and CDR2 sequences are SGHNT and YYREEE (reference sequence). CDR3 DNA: TGTGCCAGCAGCCGCCTAGGCACCACAGATACGCAGTATTTT. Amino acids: CASSRLGTTDTQYF.

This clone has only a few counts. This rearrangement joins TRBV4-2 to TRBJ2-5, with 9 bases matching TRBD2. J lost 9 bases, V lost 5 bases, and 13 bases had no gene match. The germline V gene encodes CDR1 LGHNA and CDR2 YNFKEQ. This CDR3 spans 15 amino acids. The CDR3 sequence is CASSGKLGLATAQYF. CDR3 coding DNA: TGTGCCAGCAGCGGAAAGTTGGGACTAGCCACGGCCCAGTACTTC.

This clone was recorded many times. CDR3 bases: TGTGCCAGCAGCTTTAGCGGGGGGGGTGATACGCAGTATTTT. It yields the protein CASSFSGGGDTQYF. This sequence joins TRBV7-9 and TRBJ2-3; 11 bases fit TRBD2. The V gene's germline CDR1 is SEHNR and CDR2 FQNEAQ (reference sequence). V shed 3 bases and J 6 bases; nucleotides not matched to a gene: 2. The length of the CDR3 is 14 residues. Based on the CDR3 plus reference TRBV7-9 and TRBJ2-3, the full variable domain is DTGVSQNPRHKITKRGQNVTFRCDPISEHNRLYWYRQTLGQGPEFLTYFQNEAQLEKSRLLSDRFSAERPKGSFSTLEIQRTEQGDSAMYLCASSFSGGGDTQYFGPGTRLTVL.

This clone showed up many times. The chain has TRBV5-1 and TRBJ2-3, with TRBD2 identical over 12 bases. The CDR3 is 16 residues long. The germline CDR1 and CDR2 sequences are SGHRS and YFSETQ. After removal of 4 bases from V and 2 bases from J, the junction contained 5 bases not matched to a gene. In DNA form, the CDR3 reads TGCGCCAGCAGCATTGGACTAGCGGGGTACACAGATACGCAGTATTTT. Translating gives CASSIGLAGYTDTQYF.

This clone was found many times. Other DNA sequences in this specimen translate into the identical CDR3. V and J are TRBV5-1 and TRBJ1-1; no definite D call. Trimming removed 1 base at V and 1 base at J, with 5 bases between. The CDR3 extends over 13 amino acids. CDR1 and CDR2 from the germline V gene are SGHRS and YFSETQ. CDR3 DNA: TGCGCCAGCAGCTTGACAAGGAACACTGAAGCTTTCTTT. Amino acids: CASSLTRNTEAFF.

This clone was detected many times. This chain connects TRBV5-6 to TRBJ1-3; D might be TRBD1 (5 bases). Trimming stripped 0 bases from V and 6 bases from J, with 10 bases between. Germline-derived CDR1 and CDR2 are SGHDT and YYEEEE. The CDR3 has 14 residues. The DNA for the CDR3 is TGTGCCAGCAGCTTGGCCGGCAGGGAAAACACCATATATTTT. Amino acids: CASSLAGRENTIYF.

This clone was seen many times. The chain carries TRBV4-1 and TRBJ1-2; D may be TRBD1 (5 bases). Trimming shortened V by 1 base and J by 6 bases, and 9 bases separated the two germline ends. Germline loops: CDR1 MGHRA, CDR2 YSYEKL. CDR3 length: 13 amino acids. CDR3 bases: TGCGCCAGCAGCCAAGTTTCAGGGAATGGCTACACCTTC. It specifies CASSQVSGNGYTF.

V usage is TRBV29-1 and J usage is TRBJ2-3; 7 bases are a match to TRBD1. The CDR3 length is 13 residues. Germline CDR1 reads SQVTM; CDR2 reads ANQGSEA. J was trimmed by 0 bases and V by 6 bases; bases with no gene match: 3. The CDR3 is CSVGDSSTDTQYF. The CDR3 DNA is TGCAGCGTCGGGGACAGTAGCACAGATACGCAGTATTTT.

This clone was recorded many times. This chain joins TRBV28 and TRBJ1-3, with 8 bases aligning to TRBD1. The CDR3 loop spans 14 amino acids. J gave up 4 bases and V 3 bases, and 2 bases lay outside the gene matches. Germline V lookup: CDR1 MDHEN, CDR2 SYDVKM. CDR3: CASSFSGGGNTIYF. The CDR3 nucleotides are TGTGCCAGCAGTTTTTCAGGGGGCGGAAACACCATATATTTT.

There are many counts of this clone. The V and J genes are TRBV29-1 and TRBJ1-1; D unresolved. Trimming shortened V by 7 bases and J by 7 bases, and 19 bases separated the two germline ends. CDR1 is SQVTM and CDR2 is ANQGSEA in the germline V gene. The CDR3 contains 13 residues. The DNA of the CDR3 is TGCAGCGCCTCTCCCTCGGGGAAGGGTGAAGCTTTCTTT. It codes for CSASPSGKGEAFF.

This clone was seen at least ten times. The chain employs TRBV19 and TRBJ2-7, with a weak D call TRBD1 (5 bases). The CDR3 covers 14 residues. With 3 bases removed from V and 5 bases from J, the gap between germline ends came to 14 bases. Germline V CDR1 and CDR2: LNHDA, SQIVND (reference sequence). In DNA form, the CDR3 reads TGTGCCAGTAGTATCCAGGCAGGGAAGGACGAGCAGTACTTC. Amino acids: CASSIQAGKDEQYF.

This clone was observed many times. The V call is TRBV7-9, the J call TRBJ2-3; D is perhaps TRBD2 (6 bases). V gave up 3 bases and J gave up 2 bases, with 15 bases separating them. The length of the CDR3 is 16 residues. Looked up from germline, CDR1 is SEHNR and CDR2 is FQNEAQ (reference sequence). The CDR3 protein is CASSFILRTTTDTQYF. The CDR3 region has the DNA TGTGCCAGCAGCTTTATTCTGCGGACTACCACAGATACGCAGTATTTT.

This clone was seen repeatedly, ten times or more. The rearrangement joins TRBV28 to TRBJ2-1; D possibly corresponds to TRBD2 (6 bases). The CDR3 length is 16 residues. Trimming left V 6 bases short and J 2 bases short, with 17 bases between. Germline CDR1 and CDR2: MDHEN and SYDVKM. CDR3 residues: CASSPLVGGTYNEQFF. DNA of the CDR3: TGTGCCAGCAGCCCCCTGGTCGGCGGGACCTACAATGAGCAGTTCTTC.

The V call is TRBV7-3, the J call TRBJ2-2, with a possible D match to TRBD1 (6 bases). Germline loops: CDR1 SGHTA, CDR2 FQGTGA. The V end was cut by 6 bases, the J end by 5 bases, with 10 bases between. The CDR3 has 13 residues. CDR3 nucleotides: TGTGCCAGCAGGCCAAGGGGGACCGGGGAGCTGTTTTTT. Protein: CASRPRGTGELFF.

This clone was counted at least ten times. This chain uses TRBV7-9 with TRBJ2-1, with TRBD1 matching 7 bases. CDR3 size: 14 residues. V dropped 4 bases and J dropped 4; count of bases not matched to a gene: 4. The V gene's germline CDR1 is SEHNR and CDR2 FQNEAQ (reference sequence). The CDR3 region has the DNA TGTGCCAGCAGCTGGACAGGCCCGTACAATGAGCAGTTCTTC. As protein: CASSWTGPYNEQFF.

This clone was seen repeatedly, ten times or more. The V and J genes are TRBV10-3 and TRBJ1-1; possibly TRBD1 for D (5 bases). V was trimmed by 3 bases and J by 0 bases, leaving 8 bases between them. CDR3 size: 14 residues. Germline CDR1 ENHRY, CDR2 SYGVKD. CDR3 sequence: CAISDGGMNTEAFF. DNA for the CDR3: TGTGCCATCAGTGACGGGGGTATGAACACTGAAGCTTTCTTT.

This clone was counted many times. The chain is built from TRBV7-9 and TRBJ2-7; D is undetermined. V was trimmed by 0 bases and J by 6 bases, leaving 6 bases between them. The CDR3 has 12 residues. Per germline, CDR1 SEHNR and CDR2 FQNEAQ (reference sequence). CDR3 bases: TGTGCCAGCAGCTTAGCAGCCCTCGAGCAGTACTTC. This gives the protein CASSLAALEQYF.

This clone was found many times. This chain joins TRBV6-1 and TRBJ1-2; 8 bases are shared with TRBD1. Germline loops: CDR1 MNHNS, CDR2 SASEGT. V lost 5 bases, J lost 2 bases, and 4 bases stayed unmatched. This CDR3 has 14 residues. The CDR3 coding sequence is TGTGCCAGCAGTCCCCGGACAGGGAACTATGGCTACACCTTC. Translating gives CASSPRTGNYGYTF.

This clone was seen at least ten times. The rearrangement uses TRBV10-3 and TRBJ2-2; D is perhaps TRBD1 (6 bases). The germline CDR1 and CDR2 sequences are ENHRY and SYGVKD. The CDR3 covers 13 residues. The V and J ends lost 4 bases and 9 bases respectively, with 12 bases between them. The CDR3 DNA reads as TGTGCCATCAGTGTCCAGGGGCTTCGGGAGCTGTTTTTT. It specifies CAISVQGLRELFF.

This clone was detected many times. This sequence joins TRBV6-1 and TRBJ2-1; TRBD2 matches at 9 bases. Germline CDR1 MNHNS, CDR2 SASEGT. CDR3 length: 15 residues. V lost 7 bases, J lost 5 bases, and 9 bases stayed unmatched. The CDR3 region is CASTLGRGGHNEQFF. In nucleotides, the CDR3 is TGTGCCAGCACCCTGGGGCGGGGGGGCCACAATGAGCAGTTCTTC.

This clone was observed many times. The CDR3: CASSYSRGSGELFF. CDR3 nucleotide sequence: TGTGCCAGCAGTTACTCCAGGGGGTCCGGGGAGCTGTTTTTT. This chain joins TRBV6-2 or TRBV6-3 and TRBJ2-2; 7 bases fit TRBD1. Germline V lookup: CDR1 MNHEY, CDR2 SVGEGT. CDR3 size: 14 residues. V was clipped by 0 bases and J by 6 bases; unmatched bases: 1.

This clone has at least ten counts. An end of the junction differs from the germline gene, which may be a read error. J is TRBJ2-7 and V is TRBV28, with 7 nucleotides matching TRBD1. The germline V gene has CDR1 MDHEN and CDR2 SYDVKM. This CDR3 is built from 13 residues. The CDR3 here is CASRPPRQGPGAF. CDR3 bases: TGTGCCAGCAGACCCCCGAGACAGGGACCCGGTGCCTTC. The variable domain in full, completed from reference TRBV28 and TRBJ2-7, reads DVKVTQSSRYLVKRTGEKVFLECVQDMDHENMFWYRQDPGLGLRLIYFSYDVKMKEKGDIPEGYSVSREKKERFSLILESASTNQTSMYLCASRPPRQGPGAFGPGTRLTVT.

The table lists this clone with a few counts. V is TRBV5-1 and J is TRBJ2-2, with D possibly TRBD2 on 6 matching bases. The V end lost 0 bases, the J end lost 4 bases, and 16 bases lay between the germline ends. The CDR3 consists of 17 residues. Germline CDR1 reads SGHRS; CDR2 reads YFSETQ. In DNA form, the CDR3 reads TGCGCCAGCAGCTTGGGGTGGACGGCGGGACTCACCGGGGAGCTGTTTTTT. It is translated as CASSLGWTAGLTGELFF.

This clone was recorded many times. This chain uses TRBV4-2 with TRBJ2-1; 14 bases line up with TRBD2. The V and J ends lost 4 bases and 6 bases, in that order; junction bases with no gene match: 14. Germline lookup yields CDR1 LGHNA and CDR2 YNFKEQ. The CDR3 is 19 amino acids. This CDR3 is CASSRIGGLAGGPANEQFF. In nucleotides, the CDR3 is TGTGCCAGCAGCCGGATAGGAGGACTAGCGGGGGGACCGGCCAATGAGCAGTTCTTC.

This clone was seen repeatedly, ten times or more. The CDR3 DNA follows: TGTGCCAGCAGTTACTATAGAGACTACGAGCAGTACTTC. Residues: CASSYYRDYEQYF. The rearrangement uses TRBV6-5 and TRBJ2-7, with D uncertain. Germline V gene data show CDR1 as MNHEY and CDR2 as SVGAGI. The V and J ends lost 1 base and 3 bases respectively, with 7 bases between them. CDR3 length: 13 residues.

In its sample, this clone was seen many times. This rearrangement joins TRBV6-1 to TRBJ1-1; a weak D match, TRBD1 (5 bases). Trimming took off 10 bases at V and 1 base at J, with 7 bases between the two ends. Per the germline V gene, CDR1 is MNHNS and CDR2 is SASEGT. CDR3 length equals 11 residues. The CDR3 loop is CATTGNTEAFF. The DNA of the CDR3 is TGTGCCACCACAGGGAACACTGAAGCTTTCTTT.